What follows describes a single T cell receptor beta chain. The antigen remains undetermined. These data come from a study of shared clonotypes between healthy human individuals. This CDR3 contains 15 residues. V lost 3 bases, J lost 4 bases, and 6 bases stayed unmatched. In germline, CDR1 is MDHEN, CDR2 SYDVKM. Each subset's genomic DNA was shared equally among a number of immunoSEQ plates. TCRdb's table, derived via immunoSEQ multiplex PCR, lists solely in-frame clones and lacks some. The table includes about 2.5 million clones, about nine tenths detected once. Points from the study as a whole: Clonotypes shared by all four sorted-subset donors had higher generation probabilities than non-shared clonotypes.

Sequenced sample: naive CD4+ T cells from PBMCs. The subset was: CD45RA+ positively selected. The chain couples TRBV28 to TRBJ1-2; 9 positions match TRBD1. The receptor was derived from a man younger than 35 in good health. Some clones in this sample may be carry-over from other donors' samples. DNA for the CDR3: TGTGCCAGCAGTTTCGGGACAGGGCTAGTCTATGGCTACACCTTC. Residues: CASSFGTGLVYGYTF.